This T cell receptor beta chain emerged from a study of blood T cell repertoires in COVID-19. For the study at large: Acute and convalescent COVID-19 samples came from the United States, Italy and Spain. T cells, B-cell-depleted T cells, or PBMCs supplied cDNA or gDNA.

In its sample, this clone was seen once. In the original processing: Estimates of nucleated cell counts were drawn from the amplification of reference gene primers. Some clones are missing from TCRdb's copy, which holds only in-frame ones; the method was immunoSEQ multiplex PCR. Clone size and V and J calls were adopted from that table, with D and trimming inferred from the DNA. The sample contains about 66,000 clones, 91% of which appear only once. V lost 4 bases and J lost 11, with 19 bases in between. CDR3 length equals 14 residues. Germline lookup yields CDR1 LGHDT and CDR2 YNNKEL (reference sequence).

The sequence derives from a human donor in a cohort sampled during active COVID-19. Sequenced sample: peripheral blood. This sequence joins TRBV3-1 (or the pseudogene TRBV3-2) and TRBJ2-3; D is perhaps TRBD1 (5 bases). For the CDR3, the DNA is TGTGCCAGCAGCCCCCCGATAGGGGAAGCTGAGCAGTATTTT. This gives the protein CASSPPIGEAEQYF.